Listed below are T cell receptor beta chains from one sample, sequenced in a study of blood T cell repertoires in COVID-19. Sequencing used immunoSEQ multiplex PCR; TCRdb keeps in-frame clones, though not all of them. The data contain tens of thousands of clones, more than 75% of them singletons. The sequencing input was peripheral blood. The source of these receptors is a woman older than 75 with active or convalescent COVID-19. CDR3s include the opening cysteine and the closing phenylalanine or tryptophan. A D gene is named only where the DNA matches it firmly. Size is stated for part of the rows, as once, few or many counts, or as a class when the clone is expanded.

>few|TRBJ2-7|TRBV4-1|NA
CASSPTHGTGREQYF
TGCGCCAGCAGCCCCACCCACGGAACAGGGCGGGAGCAGTACTTC
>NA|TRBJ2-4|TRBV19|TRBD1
CASRRVGTGGPKNIQYF
TGTGCCAGTAGACGGGTCGGGACAGGGGGCCCAAAAAACATTCAGTACTTC
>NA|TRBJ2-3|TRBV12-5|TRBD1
CASGGQGSTDTQYF
TGTGCTAGTGGTGGACAGGGCAGCACAGATACGCAGTATTTT
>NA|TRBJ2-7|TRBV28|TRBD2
CASSPAGGGNYEQYF
TGTGCCAGCAGCCCGGCGGGCGGGGGGAACTACGAGCAGTACTTC
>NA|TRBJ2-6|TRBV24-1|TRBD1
CARTGGSGANVLTF
TGTGCCAGAACAGGGGGCTCTGGGGCCAACGTCCTGACTTTC
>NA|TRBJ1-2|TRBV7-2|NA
CASSLGGGAGYGYTF
TGTGCCAGCAGCTTAGGCGGGGGCGCGGGCTATGGCTACACCTTC
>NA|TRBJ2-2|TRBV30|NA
CACGGSNTGELFF
TGTGCCTGCGGGGGTTCGAACACCGGGGAGCTGTTTTTT
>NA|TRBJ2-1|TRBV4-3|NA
CASSLFVEGLNEQFF
TGCGCCAGCAGCCTATTCGTTGAGGGACTGAATGAGCAGTTCTTC
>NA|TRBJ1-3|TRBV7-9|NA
CASSSPGGVLGNTIYF
TGTGCCAGCAGCTCGCCGGGGGGCGTCCTTGGAAACACCATATATTTT
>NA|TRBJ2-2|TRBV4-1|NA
CASSQVIPSWSGGELFF
TGCGCCAGCAGCCAAGTCATACCCAGTTGGTCGGGCGGGGAGCTGTTTTTT
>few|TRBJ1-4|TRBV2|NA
CASRTSEVGEKLFF
TGTGCCAGCAGGACTTCGGAAGTTGGAGAAAAACTGTTTTTT
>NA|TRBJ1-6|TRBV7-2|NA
CASSPERRDNSPLHF
TGTGCCAGCAGCCCAGAGAGGAGGGATAATTCACCCCTCCACTTT
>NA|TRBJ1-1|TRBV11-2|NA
CASSPLAGEAFF
TGTGCCAGCAGCCCCCTAGCGGGTGAAGCTTTCTTT
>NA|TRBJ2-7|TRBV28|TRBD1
CASSLSGQGYEQYF
TGTGCCAGCAGTTTGTCGGGACAGGGGTACGAGCAGTACTTC
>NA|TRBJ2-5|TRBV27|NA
CAPHPGGLETQYF
TGTGCCCCCCACCCAGGAGGCCTTGAGACCCAGTACTTC
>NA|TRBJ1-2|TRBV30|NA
CAWNARGWRGYTF
TGTGCCTGGAATGCTAGGGGTTGGCGTGGCTACACCTTC
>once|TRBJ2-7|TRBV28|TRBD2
CASNRLAGGRGRDEQYF
TGTGCCAGCAATAGACTAGCGGGGGGGCGGGGCCGCGACGAGCAGTACTTC
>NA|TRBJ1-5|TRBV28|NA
CASSLWYSPMSNQPQHF
TGTGCCAGCAGTTTATGGTACAGTCCTATGAGCAATCAGCCCCAGCATTTT
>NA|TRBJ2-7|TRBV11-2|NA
CASSLEWRGGEQYF
TGTGCCAGCAGCTTAGAGTGGAGGGGAGGCGAGCAGTACTTC
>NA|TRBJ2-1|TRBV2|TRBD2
CLSAGAYNEQFF
TGTCTATCCGCGGGGGCCTACAATGAGCAGTTCTTC
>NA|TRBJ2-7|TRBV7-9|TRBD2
CASSVPGLASYEQYF
TGTGCCAGCAGCGTTCCGGGACTAGCTTCGTACGAGCAGTACTTC
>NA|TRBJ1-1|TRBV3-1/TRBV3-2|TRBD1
CASSQDGDREGVNTEAFF
TGTGCCAGCAGCCAAGATGGAGACAGGGAAGGGGTGAACACTGAAGCTTTCTTT
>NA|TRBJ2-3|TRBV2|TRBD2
CASSRTSGLGTQYF
TGTGCCAGCAGTCGGACTAGCGGGTTAGGTACGCAGTATTTT
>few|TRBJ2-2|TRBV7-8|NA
CASSLEAGGTGELFF
TGTGCCAGCAGCTTAGAGGCAGGGGGGACCGGGGAGCTGTTTTTT
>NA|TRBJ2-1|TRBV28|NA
CASRSGGNEQFF
TGTGCCAGCAGGTCCGGGGGCAATGAGCAGTTCTTC
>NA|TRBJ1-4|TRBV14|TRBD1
CASSQDGTGYEKLFF
TGTGCCAGCAGCCAAGACGGGACAGGTTATGAAAAACTGTTTTTT
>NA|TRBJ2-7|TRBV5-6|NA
CASSFRTAIYEQYF
TGTGCCAGCAGCTTCCGGACAGCCATCTACGAGCAGTACTTC
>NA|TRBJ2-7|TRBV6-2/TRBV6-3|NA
CASSHSRRQYF
TGTGCCAGCAGCCATTCCCGGAGGCAGTACTTC
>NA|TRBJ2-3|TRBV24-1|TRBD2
CATGAGGTDTQYF
TGTGCCACCGGGGCGGGGGGCACAGATACGCAGTATTTT